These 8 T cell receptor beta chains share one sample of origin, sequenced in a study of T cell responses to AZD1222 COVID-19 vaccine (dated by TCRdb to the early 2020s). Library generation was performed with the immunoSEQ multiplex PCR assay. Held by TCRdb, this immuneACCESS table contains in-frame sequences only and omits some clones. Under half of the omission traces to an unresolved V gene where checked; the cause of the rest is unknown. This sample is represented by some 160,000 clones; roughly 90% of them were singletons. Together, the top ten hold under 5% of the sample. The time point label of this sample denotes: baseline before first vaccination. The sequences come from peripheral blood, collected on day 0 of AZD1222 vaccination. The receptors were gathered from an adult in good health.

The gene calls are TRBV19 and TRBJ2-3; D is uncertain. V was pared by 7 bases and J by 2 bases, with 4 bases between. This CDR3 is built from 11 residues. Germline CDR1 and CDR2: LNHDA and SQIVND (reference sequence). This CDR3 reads CASNITDTQYF. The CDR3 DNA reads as TGTGCCAGTAACATCACAGATACGCAGTATTTT.

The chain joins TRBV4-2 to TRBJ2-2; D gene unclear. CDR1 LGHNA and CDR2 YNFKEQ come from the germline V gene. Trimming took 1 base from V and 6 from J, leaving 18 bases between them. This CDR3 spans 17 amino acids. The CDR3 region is CASSQAPRVSVSGELFF. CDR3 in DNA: TGTGCCAGCAGCCAAGCCCCCCGGGTCAGCGTTTCCGGGGAGCTGTTTTTT.

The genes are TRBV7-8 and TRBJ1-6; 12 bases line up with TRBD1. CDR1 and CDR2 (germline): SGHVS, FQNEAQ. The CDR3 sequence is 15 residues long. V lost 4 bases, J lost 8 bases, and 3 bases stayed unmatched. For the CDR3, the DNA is TGTGCCAGCAGCTCCCGGGACAGGGGGCATTCACCCCTCCACTTT. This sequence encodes CASSSRDRGHSPLHF.

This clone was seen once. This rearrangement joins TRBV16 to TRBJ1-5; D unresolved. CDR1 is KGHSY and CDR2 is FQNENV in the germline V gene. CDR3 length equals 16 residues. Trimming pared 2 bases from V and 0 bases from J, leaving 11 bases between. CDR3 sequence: CASSQRAGDSNQPQHF. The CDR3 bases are TGTGCCAGCAGCCAAAGAGCTGGGGATAGCAATCAGCCCCAGCATTTT.

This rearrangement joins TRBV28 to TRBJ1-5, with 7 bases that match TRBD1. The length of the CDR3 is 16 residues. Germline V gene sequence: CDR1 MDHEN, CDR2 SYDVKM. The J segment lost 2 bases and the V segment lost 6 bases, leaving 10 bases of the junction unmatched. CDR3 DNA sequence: TGTGCCAGCAGCACCACAGGGGACGGTGGCAATCAGCCCCAGCATTTT. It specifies CASSTTGDGGNQPQHF.

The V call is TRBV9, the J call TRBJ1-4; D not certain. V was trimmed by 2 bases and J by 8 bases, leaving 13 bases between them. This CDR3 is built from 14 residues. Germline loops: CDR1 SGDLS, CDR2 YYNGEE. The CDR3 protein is CASSVGGRTEKLFF. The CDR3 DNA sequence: TGTGCCAGCAGCGTGGGCGGTCGGACCGAAAAACTGTTTTTT.

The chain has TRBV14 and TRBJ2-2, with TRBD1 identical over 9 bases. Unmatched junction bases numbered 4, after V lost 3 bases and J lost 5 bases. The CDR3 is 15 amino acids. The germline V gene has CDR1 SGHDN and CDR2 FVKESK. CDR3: CASSQTGGRTGELFF. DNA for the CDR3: TGTGCCAGCAGCCAGACAGGGGGTCGGACCGGGGAGCTGTTTTTT.

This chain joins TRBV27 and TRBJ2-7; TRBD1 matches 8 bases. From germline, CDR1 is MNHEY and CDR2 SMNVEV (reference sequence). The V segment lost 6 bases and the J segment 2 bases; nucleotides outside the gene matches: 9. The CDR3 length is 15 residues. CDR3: CASSRDRGRAYEQYF. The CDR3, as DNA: TGTGCCAGCAGCCGAGACAGGGGAAGGGCCTACGAGCAGTACTTC.